Presented here are 21 T cell receptor beta chains from one specimen sequenced in a study of glioma-infiltrating T cells after dendritic cell vaccination. The time point is: after dendritic cell vaccination, including at tumor progression/relapse. Here immunoSEQ multiplex PCR was the method, and the copy in TCRdb shows in-frame clones only, minus some. Of some 90,000 clones in the sample, 75% to 90% are singletons; the top ten hold 2.1%. The sequenced sample was blood, obtained after dendritic cell vaccination. Receptor source: a human donor with glioblastoma.

The chain couples TRBV18 to TRBJ2-1, with 8 bases matching TRBD1. V was pared by 2 bases and J by 6 bases, with 6 bases of the junction left unmatched. Germline assignment: CDR1 KGHSH and CDR2 LQKENI. The CDR3 length is 15 residues. For the CDR3, the DNA is TGTGCCAGCTCACCAGAACAGGGGGGTAGCAATGAGCAGTTCTTC. It is translated as CASSPEQGGSNEQFF.

This sequence joins TRBV7-2 and TRBJ2-3, with D maybe TRBD1 (6 bases). Trimming removed 5 bases at V and 1 base at J, with 16 bases between. CDR3 length equals 16 residues. In germline, CDR1 is SGHTA, CDR2 FQGNSA. In DNA, the CDR3 is TGTGCCAGCAGCCCCCTTGTGGGGGCCCGCACAGATACGCAGTATTTT. It translates to CASSPLVGARTDTQYF.

This chain connects TRBV9 to TRBJ1-5, with 9 bases identical to TRBD1. Germline loops: CDR1 SGDLS, CDR2 YYNGEE. The junction had 6 bases not matched to a gene; V was cut back by 4 bases and J by 7 bases. The CDR3 totals 14 residues. This CDR3 is CASSPTGGRQPQHF. The DNA for the CDR3 is TGTGCCAGCAGCCCAACAGGGGGCCGCCAGCCCCAGCATTTT.

This chain uses TRBV10-2 with TRBJ2-1, with D perhaps matching TRBD2 (5 bases). The ends were cut back, 2 bases at V and 9 bases at J, with 11 bases in the middle. The germline CDR1 and CDR2 sequences are WSHSY and SAAADI. This CDR3 is built from 13 residues. CDR3 sequence: CASSERELIEQFF. The DNA of the CDR3 is TGCGCCAGCAGTGAGAGGGAGTTGATTGAGCAGTTCTTC.

The chain's CDR3 is CASSHYRGTNTEAFF. In DNA, the CDR3 is TGTGCCAGCAGCCATTATAGGGGGACGAACACTGAAGCTTTCTTT. The chain joins TRBV14 to TRBJ1-1, with D maybe TRBD1 (6 bases). CDR1 is SGHDN, CDR2 FVKESK, per germline. CDR3 length: 15 residues. The V end was cut by 3 bases, the J end by 1 base, with 12 bases between.

The V and J genes are TRBV9 and TRBJ2-1; 8 bases fit TRBD1. Trimming cost V 3 bases and J 2 bases; bases outside gene matches: 10. The CDR3 runs to 17 residues. Germline CDR1 reads SGDLS; CDR2 reads YYNGEE. As DNA, the CDR3 is TGTGCCAGCAGCGGAGACCCGGGACAGGTTACCTACAATGAGCAGTTCTTC. Translated: CASSGDPGQVTYNEQFF.

This clone was detected once. The genes are TRBV19 and TRBJ1-2; D might be TRBD1 (5 bases). Germline CDR1 is LNHDA and CDR2 is SQIVND (reference sequence). With 1 base removed from V and 6 bases from J, the gap between germline ends came to 15 bases. This CDR3 has 15 residues. CDR3 sequence reads: CASSIGNTRGNGYTF. The CDR3 nucleotides read TGTGCCAGTAGTATAGGGAACACAAGGGGAAATGGCTACACCTTC. Combining the CDR3 with reference TRBV19 and TRBJ1-2 gives the whole variable domain DGGITQSPKYLFRKEGQNVTLSCEQNLNHDAMYWYRQDPGQGLRLIYYSQIVNDFQKGDIAEGYSVSREKKESFPLTVTSAQKNPTAFYLCASSIGNTRGNGYTFGSGTRLTVV.

The chain has TRBV5-1 and TRBJ1-2, with 9 bases identical to TRBD1. Unmatched junction bases numbered 3, after V lost 4 bases and J lost 8 bases. This CDR3 contains 12 residues. Germline assignment: CDR1 SGHRS and CDR2 YFSETQ. CDR3 DNA sequence: TGCGCCAGCAGCCGGGGACAGGGAGGCTACACCTTC. This translates into CASSRGQGGYTF.

This clone was seen many times. CDR3 nucleotides: TGCGCCAGCAGGGGGGGGGATCAGCCCCAGCATTTT. Its protein is CASRGGDQPQHF. This chain connects TRBV10-2 to TRBJ1-5; tentatively, D is TRBD1 (5 bases). Deletions cut 6 bases from V and 5 bases from J, with 8 bases between. The CDR3 has 12 residues. The V gene's germline CDR1 is WSHSY and CDR2 SAAADI.

This clone was seen a single time. A junction boundary mismatches the germline segment, possibly from a read error. The genes are TRBV4-1 and TRBJ1-2; the match to TRBD1 covers 7 bases. CDR3 length equals 16 residues. CDR1 and CDR2 (germline): MGHRA, YSYEKL. CDR3 DNA: TGCGCCAGCAGCCAAGAGGTGAGGGGGCGAGGGTATGGCCACACCTTC. Residues: CASSQEVRGRGYGHTF.

The V and J genes are TRBV2 and TRBJ1-2; TRBD1 matches at 9 bases. Germline CDR1 is SNHLY and CDR2 is FYNNEI. V lost 7 bases, J lost 8 bases, and 11 bases stayed unmatched. This CDR3 comprises 14 residues. CDR3 residues: CASIVEGTGNGYTF. The CDR3 coding sequence is TGTGCCAGCATAGTAGAAGGGACAGGGAACGGCTACACCTTC.

The J gene is TRBJ2-5, the V gene TRBV7-8; 8 bases are shared with TRBD1. J gave up 4 bases and V 1 base, and 5 bases lay outside the gene matches. The CDR3 length is 15 residues. Germline V gives CDR1 SGHVS, CDR2 FQNEAQ. The CDR3 spells CASSLGQGARETQYF. The CDR3 DNA follows: TGTGCCAGCAGCTTAGGCCAGGGGGCGCGAGAGACCCAGTACTTC.

This chain uses TRBV7-8 with TRBJ1-3; the D gene is possibly TRBD1 (6 bases). CDR3 length: 14 residues. V was shortened by 5 bases and J by 4 bases, with 12 bases between the two germline ends. Germline V gene lookup returns CDR1 SGHVS and CDR2 FQNEAQ. CDR3 sequence: CASSQRRGGNTIYF. The CDR3 DNA reads as TGTGCCAGCAGCCAAAGAAGGGGGGGAAACACCATATATTTT.

This clone was picked up a small number of times. V and J are TRBV6-6 and TRBJ1-2, with D possibly matching TRBD1 (6 bases). The germline CDR1 and CDR2 sequences are MNHNY and SVGAGI (reference sequence). V lost 10 bases and J lost 5, with 20 bases in between. The length of the CDR3 is 14 residues. The CDR3 sequence: CAISDRTASYGYTF. The DNA of the CDR3 is TGTGCCATATCTGACCGGACAGCGTCATATGGCTACACCTTC.

This chain uses TRBV5-1 with TRBJ1-3; 10 bases map to TRBD1. The CDR3 sequence is 19 residues long. CDR1 SGHRS and CDR2 YFSETQ come from the germline V gene. The ends lost 3 bases at V and 3 bases at J; junction bases unmatched: 15. The CDR3 here is CASSSVPGQGSDGGNTIYF. Written as DNA, the CDR3 is TGCGCCAGCAGCTCAGTCCCGGGACAGGGGTCCGATGGTGGAAACACCATATATTTT.

The rearrangement uses TRBV5-1 and TRBJ2-1; possible D gene TRBD1, 7 bases. The CDR3 is made up of 16 amino acids. The V end lost 1 base, the J end lost 0 bases, and 11 bases lay between the germline ends. Germline values: CDR1 SGHRS, CDR2 YFSETQ. Here the CDR3 reads CASSLSGGGSYNEQFF. CDR3 nucleotides: TGCGCCAGCAGCTTGTCAGGGGGAGGCTCCTACAATGAGCAGTTCTTC.

The chain combines TRBV19 with TRBJ2-3, with TRBD1 matching over 7 bases. The CDR3 length is 13 residues. The ends lost 6 bases at V and 6 bases at J; junction bases unmatched: 6. CDR1 and CDR2 from the germline V gene are LNHDA and SQIVND (reference sequence). The CDR3, as DNA: TGTGCCAGTAGGGGATCGACAGGGGATACGCAGTATTTT. As protein: CASRGSTGDTQYF.

This clone turned up a few times. Here the CDR3 reads CASSLRTSGTADEQFF. The CDR3 DNA sequence: TGTGCCAGCAGCTTAAGGACTAGCGGGACCGCCGATGAGCAGTTCTTC. This chain uses TRBV5-4 with TRBJ2-1; 12 bases are a match to TRBD2. CDR1 and CDR2 (germline): SGHNT, YYREEE (reference sequence). CDR3 length: 16 amino acids. The V and J ends lost 2 bases and 8 bases, in that order; junction bases with no gene match: 8. Looking up the rest from reference TRBV5-4 and TRBJ2-1 gives the full variable domain: ETGVTQSPTHLIKTRGQQVTLRCSSQSGHNTVSWYQQALGQGPQFIFQYYREEENGRGNFPPRFSGLQFPNYSSELNVNALELDDSALYLCASSLRTSGTADEQFFGPGTRLTVL.

This clone was detected only a few times. The chain couples TRBV5-1 to TRBJ2-5; a possible D gene is TRBD1 (5 bases). The CDR3 consists of 16 residues. CDR1 and CDR2 (germline): SGHRS, YFSETQ. Trimming left V 0 bases short and J 1 base short, with 13 bases between. The CDR3 DNA follows: TGCGCCAGCAGCTTGGCCAGGGCCTATCTCCAAGAGACCCAGTACTTC. Protein product: CASSLARAYLQETQYF.

DNA for the CDR3: TGTGCCACCAGGACAGGGCCGGACTATAATTCACCCCTCCACTTT. Its protein is CATRTGPDYNSPLHF. The chain joins TRBV6-4 to TRBJ1-6, with TRBD1 matching over 8 bases. The germline CDR1 and CDR2 sequences are MRHNA and SNTAGT. Trimming cost V 10 bases and J 3 bases; bases outside gene matches: 8. The CDR3 loop spans 15 amino acids.

V is TRBV19 and J is TRBJ2-7; 7 bases map to TRBD2. Germline CDR1 reads LNHDA; CDR2 reads SQIVND (reference sequence). The CDR3 sequence is 13 residues long. With 6 bases clipped from V and 6 bases from J, the junction kept 8 bases outside the gene matches. CDR3 sequence reads: CASRSGGTSEQYF. The CDR3 bases are TGTGCCAGTAGATCGGGGGGAACGAGCGAGCAGTACTTC.